These 7 T cell receptor beta chains were all obtained from the same sample, sequenced in a study of early T cells in non-severe SARS-CoV-2 infection. Each CDR3 protein is one row after TCRdb ran MiXCR on the 5' RACE reads. The sample consists of some 30,000 distinct CDR3 sequences, around 9% of them appearing once. The sequenced material came from whole blood. These receptor sequences come from an adult who was a healthcare worker with PCR-confirmed SARS-CoV-2 infection or an uninfected control (not recorded which).

This clonotype came up many times. The V call is TRBV6-6, the J call TRBJ2-7, with D perhaps matching TRBD2 (6 bases). The CDR3 is made up of 14 amino acids. Germline CDR1 is MNHNY and CDR2 is SVGAGI (reference sequence). With 5 bases removed from V and 1 base from J, the gap between germline ends came to 12 bases. For the CDR3, the DNA is TGTGCCAGCAGTCCGGGACTCCGATCCTACGAGCAGTACTTC. The encoded protein is CASSPGLRSYEQYF.

There are many counts of this clonotype. The chain joins TRBV7-6 to TRBJ1-4, with 7 bases matching TRBD1. J gave up 7 bases and V 0 bases, and 5 bases lay outside the gene matches. Germline loops: CDR1 SGHVS, CDR2 FNYEAQ. CDR3 length: 15 residues. CDR3 residues: CASSLAVTGSEKLFF. DNA of the CDR3: TGTGCCAGCAGCTTAGCCGTGACAGGGAGTGAAAAACTGTTTTTT.

This clonotype was detected many times. The CDR3 sequence: CSVEDLAGGLTDTQYF. In DNA form, the CDR3 reads TGCAGCGTTGAAGACTTAGCGGGGGGGTTGACAGATACGCAGTATTTT. The J gene is TRBJ2-3, the V gene TRBV29-1; 11 bases are shared with TRBD2. Trimming took 0 bases from V and 3 from J; bases not matched to a gene: 5. From germline, CDR1 is SQVTM and CDR2 ANQGSEA. This CDR3 has 16 amino acids.

This clonotype was detected ten times or more. The CDR3 is CSALGSSTNQETQYF. DNA of the CDR3: TGCAGTGCCCTTGGATCTTCGACAAATCAAGAGACCCAGTACTTC. The rearrangement uses TRBV20-1 and TRBJ2-5; D not resolved. The CDR3 loop spans 15 amino acids. Trimming removed 6 bases from V and 2 bases from J, with 19 bases in between. Looked up from germline, CDR1 is DFQATT and CDR2 is SNEGSKA (reference sequence).

The rearrangement uses TRBV11-3 and TRBJ1-1; TRBD1 might be the D (5 bases). The CDR3 is 13 amino acids. Germline V gene sequence: CDR1 SGHNT, CDR2 YENEEA. Trimming pared 3 bases from V and 1 base from J, leaving 6 bases between. The CDR3 region has the DNA TGTGCCAGCAGCTTCGACAGGAACACTGAAGCTTTCTTT. Encoded protein: CASSFDRNTEAFF.

This clonotype was seen a handful of times. The J gene is TRBJ2-1, the V gene TRBV2, with D possibly being TRBD1 or TRBD2 (6 bases each). Deletions cut 5 bases from V and 4 bases from J, with 24 bases between. Germline V CDR1 and CDR2: SNHLY, FYNNEI. CDR3 size: 18 residues. The CDR3, as DNA: TGTGCCAGCAGTAAACGAAATCGGGGGCCTAACCTTTACAATGAGCAGTTCTTC. Protein product: CASSKRNRGPNLYNEQFF.

The table lists this clonotype with many counts. CDR3 in DNA: TGTGCCAGCAGCTCCCCAGCTGATACGCAGTATTTT. Its protein product is CASSSPADTQYF. The chain joins TRBV7-6 to TRBJ2-3; D not resolved. The CDR3 contains 12 residues. V was shortened by 4 bases and J by 6 bases, with 8 bases between the two germline ends. Germline-derived CDR1 and CDR2 are SGHVS and FNYEAQ.